The sequence of this TCR beta chain was determined in a study of blood T cells in healthy people across ages. For the second PCR, which ran for 7 to 11 cycles, a sample-barcoded 5' primer and a J-beta primer mix were used. Each CDR3 protein gets one entry after TCRdb re-called the 5' RACE reads with MiXCR. The table lists under 800,000 distinct CDR3 sequences, more than 40% of them singletons. Trimming removed 1 base from V and 1 base from J; junction bases left unmatched: 6. Germline CDR1 reads SGHVS; CDR2 reads FQNEAQ. The CDR3 has 16 amino acids. The chain carries TRBV7-8 and TRBJ1-1, with 7 bases aligning to TRBD1. Sequencing was carried out using blood. This TCR was recovered from a woman between 55 and 75 years old in good health. The CDR3 coding sequence is TGTGCCAGCAGCTTAGTTAGGGGACAGAGGAACACTGAAGCTTTCTTT. Its protein product is CASSLVRGQRNTEAFF.